Included here is one T cell receptor beta chain sequence, with context. Its cognate antigen is unknown. Here immunoSEQ multiplex PCR was the method, and the copy in TCRdb shows in-frame clones only, minus some. Of tens of thousands of clones listed, 70% to 90% were seen once; the top ten hold less than 3%. The data were obtained in a study of T cell clones after liver transplantation. Overall study: Pre-transplant mixed lymphocyte reactions yielded third-party-reactive TCRbeta sequences as comparators for graft-donor-reactive sequences. Tolerance: complete withdrawal held at least one year, liver enzymes staying within twice normal.

The CDR3 has 15 residues. Trimming left V 5 bases short and J 5 bases short, with 16 bases between. In germline, CDR1 is SEHNR, CDR2 FQNEAQ (reference sequence). The study, taken as a whole, reports: These preliminary findings come from unstandardized post-transplant sampling times.

The rearrangement joins TRBV7-9 to TRBJ2-1; tentative D call: TRBD1 (6 bases). The material sequenced was CD4+ T cells from blood, taken at the 22-month timepoint. This clonotype was obtained from a human patient who received a liver transplant. Some of these T cells may belong to the graft donor. The CDR3 region has the DNA TGTGCCAGCAGCCACGGCAGGGGTGTCCACAATGAGCAGTTCTTC. As protein: CASSHGRGVHNEQFF.